This paragraph covers one T cell receptor (beta chain) sequence. Its recognized antigen is unknown. Per-base qualities were not stored, and no clone one base away is much larger. Separate from the roughly 650-subject first cohort, the validation cohort of more than 90 subjects was the group to which the donors belonged. This record belongs to a study of cytomegalovirus exposure and HLA in healthy donors (dated by TCRdb to about 2017). Broadly, across the study: A later analysis indicated that the roughly 120 validation repertoires were generated on the platform also employed for the 670 or so repertoires of the first cohort. To predict cytomegalovirus infection status, the study combined high-throughput TCR immunosequencing, statistical association of individual TCRs with disease status, and machine learning. The study aimed to test whether signatures of past pathogen exposure could be identified by cataloging public T cell receptors. Besides the first cohort of 666 subjects, a separate validation cohort made up of over 100 different subjects was used. The study at large found these results: The authors suggested that the approach could potentially be extended to other disease states and immunological phenotypes. The validation cohort had no HLA typing available for a later analysis, so co-occurrence within that cohort was assessed over all 130 or so repertoires. In vitro tests confirmed that three of the cytomegalovirus-associated TCR beta chains recognize cytomegalovirus antigens. The classifier was reported to diagnose cytomegalovirus status with high specificity and sensitivity in both the original and validation cohorts. Of the cluster scores, roughly 95% were above 0 in a later analysis, which found that TCRs clustered in the first cohort also tended to co-occur in the 110 or so validation repertoires. A total of about 180 TCR beta chains were listed by the study as associated with cytomegalovirus. While some public TCRs were present in many individuals, most TCR sequences turned up only very rarely across donors.

The library was produced with the immunoSEQ multiplex PCR assay. Per the authors' processing: A statistical classification framework was developed to diagnose cytomegalovirus status using the catalog of TCR beta chain sequences. Held by TCRdb, this immuneACCESS table contains in-frame sequences only and omits some clones. Under half of the omission traces to an unresolved V gene where checked; the cause of the rest is unknown. Clone size and V and J calls were adopted from that table, with D and trimming inferred from the DNA. The sample table lists around 60,000 clones, 92% of them with a count of one. About 1.2% of the sample rests with the top ten. This TCR derives from a young woman in good health and CMV-seronegative. Source material: PBMCs.

The nucleotide sequence is given as TGCAGCGCCGGGGGATTGAACACTGAAGCTTTCTTT. Translated, this gives CSAGGLNTEAFF. The V and J segments used are TRBV29-1 and TRBJ1-1; 5 matching bases give a weak D call of TRBD1. Based on the germline V gene, the CDR1 and CDR2 sequences are SQVTM and ANQGSEA. From cysteine to phenylalanine, the CDR3 is 12 amino acids long. The kept DNA is CDR3 alone, 36 bases in frame from the first base. The V end loses 7 bases and the J end loses 0 bases, and a stretch of 9 bases separates them.